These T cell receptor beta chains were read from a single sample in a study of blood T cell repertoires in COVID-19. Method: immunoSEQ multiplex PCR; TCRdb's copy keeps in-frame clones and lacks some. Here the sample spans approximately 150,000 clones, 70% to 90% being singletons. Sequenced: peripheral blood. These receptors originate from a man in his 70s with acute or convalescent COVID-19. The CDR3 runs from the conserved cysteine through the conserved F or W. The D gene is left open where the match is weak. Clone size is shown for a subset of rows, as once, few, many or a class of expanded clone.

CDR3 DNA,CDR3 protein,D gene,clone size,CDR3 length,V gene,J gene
TGTGCCAGTAGGCCCAGGGGAACCACCTACGAGCAGTACTTC,CASRPRGTTYEQYF,-,-,14,TRBV19,TRBJ2-7
TGTGCCACCAGCACCTCGCTAGGGACTAGCGGCTACGAGCAGTACTTC,CATSTSLGTSGYEQYF,TRBD2,-,16,TRBV15,TRBJ2-7
TGCGCCAGCAGCCAAGATACTAGCGGGAGGGGCACAGATACGCAGTATTTT,CASSQDTSGRGTDTQYF,TRBD2,-,17,TRBV4-3,TRBJ2-3
TGTGCCAGCAGCCATAGGACAGGGTCCGGGGAGCTGTTTTTT,CASSHRTGSGELFF,TRBD1,-,14,TRBV14,TRBJ2-2
TGTGCCACCAGCAGACGAACAGGGGTGAGAGAGACCCAGTACTTC,CATSRRTGVRETQYF,TRBD1,-,15,TRBV15,TRBJ2-5
TGTGCCAGCACCCCACAAGAAAATTCACCCCTCCACTTT,CASTPQENSPLHF,-,-,13,TRBV28,TRBJ1-6
TGTGCCAGCGGGACCGGGACAACCATCTACGAGCAGTACTTC,CASGTGTTIYEQYF,-,-,14,TRBV5-5,TRBJ2-7
TGCAGTGCTAGTTGGTCTAGCGGGAGTGATACGCAGTATTTT,CSASWSSGSDTQYF,TRBD2,-,14,TRBV20-1,TRBJ2-3
TGTGCCAGCAGTCGCGACAGCAGCTCTGGAAACACCATATATTTT,CASSRDSSSGNTIYF,-,-,15,TRBV6-5,TRBJ1-3
TGTGCCAGCAAATTGACAGGTTTGGGTGAGCAGTTCTTC,CASKLTGLGEQFF,-,-,13,TRBV25-1,TRBJ2-1
TGTGCCAGCAGCTCTTCTAGCGGGAGGTCCTACGAGCAGTACTTC,CASSSSSGRSYEQYF,TRBD2,-,15,TRBV5-6,TRBJ2-7
TGTGCCAGCAGCTCCGGGACAGGGGGTTCTGGCTACACCTTC,CASSSGTGGSGYTF,TRBD1,once,14,TRBV6-5,TRBJ1-2
TGTGCCACCAGTGATTTGCGACAGGGGATTCCAGATACGCAGTATTTT,CATSDLRQGIPDTQYF,TRBD1,-,16,TRBV24-1,TRBJ2-3
TGTGCCAGCAGGCCCGACAGGGGAAGTGGCTACACCTTC,CASRPDRGSGYTF,TRBD1,few,13,TRBV28,TRBJ1-2
TGTGCCAGCAGCTTATTCGGCAGGGGCGCGAACACCGGGGAGCTGTTTTTT,CASSLFGRGANTGELFF,-,-,17,TRBV7-2,TRBJ2-2
TGTGCCAGCAGCGGAGGGGGGGCTGACCAAGAGACCCAGTACTTC,CASSGGGADQETQYF,-,-,15,TRBV9,TRBJ2-5
TGTGCCAGCACCTTCCTCGACAGGTTTCATGGCTACACCTTC,CASTFLDRFHGYTF,-,-,14,TRBV6-6,TRBJ1-2
TGCGCCAGCAGCTCTGGGACTTCTGGAAACACCATATATTTT,CASSSGTSGNTIYF,-,-,14,TRBV5-1,TRBJ1-3
TGTGCCAGCTCACCGACTAGCGGGTCCTACGAGCAGTACTTC,CASSPTSGSYEQYF,TRBD2,once,14,TRBV18,TRBJ2-7
TGTGCCACCCAGGAGGACCTTAATCAGCCCCAGCATTTT,CATQEDLNQPQHF,-,few,13,TRBV19,TRBJ1-5
TGTGCCAGCTCACCCCGGACTAGCGGTCATGTCAATGAGCAGTTCTTC,CASSPRTSGHVNEQFF,TRBD2,-,16,TRBV18,TRBJ2-1
TGTGCCAGCTCACCTTTAACGCGGGGCTACACCTTC,CASSPLTRGYTF,-,-,12,TRBV18,TRBJ1-2
TGTGCCAGCAGCTCGACAGGGGCGAACACCGGGGAGCTGTTTTTT,CASSSTGANTGELFF,TRBD1,-,15,TRBV11-3,TRBJ2-2
TGTGCCAGTAGTATTAGGGTCAGGGGCGATCAGCCCCAGCATTTT,CASSIRVRGDQPQHF,-,-,15,TRBV19,TRBJ1-5
TGTGCCAGCTCACCTGCCCAGTTGTCCTCTGGAAACACCATATATTTT,CASSPAQLSSGNTIYF,-,-,16,TRBV18,TRBJ1-3
TGTGCCTGGAGTCACTTGACAGGGGGAACTGAAGCTTTCTTT,CAWSHLTGGTEAFF,TRBD1,-,14,TRBV30,TRBJ1-1